The present entry profiles one T cell receptor beta chain with its context. Other DNA variants within this sample encode the same CDR3. The data originate from a study of shared clonotypes between healthy human individuals. Trimming cost V 5 bases and J 1 base; bases outside gene matches: 3. Germline V gene lookup returns CDR1 SGHTA and CDR2 FQGTGA. The CDR3 has 15 residues. Methods used by the authors: ImmunoSEQ supplied junction-only sequences lacking quality scores, so filtering was different. The table came from immunoSEQ multiplex PCR; TCRdb's copy has only in-frame clones and leaves some out. For V, J and clone size, that table is used; D and trimming come from the DNA. The data show roughly 500,000 clones, more than 65% seen once.

Specimen: PBMCs. This clonotype was sampled from a woman in her thirties or forties in good health. Some clones in this sample may be carry-over from other donors' samples. V is TRBV7-3 and J is TRBJ2-1, with 9 bases lining up with TRBD2. The CDR3 bases are TGTGCCAGCAGCCTCCTAGCGGGATCCTACAATGAGCAGTTCTTC. Its translation is CASSLLAGSYNEQFF.